This T cell receptor beta chain was sequenced during a study of T cell repertoires in cytomegalovirus infection. Study summary: CMV epitopes that were recently identified and HLA-C-restricted were used alongside well-studied HLA-B-restricted ones. Based on public TCR beta signatures, there were indications of CMV infection and of a matching HLA type. Study conclusions and caveats: Clonotypes of TCR beta that were HLA-C-restricted and CMV-specific dominated the ex vivo response.

MiXCR, run by TCRdb on the reads, gives a single entry per CDR3 protein. The table records roughly 990,000 distinct CDR3 sequences, 31% of them present only once. About this clonotype: Its antigen remains unidentified.

V shed 3 bases, J shed 1 base, and the junction held 7 bases outside the gene matches. The length of the CDR3 is 18 residues. Germline V gene data show CDR1 as LGHDT and CDR2 as YNNKEL (reference sequence). The sample in question was cultured CD8+ T cells from PBMCs, obtained from culture after CMV antigen stimulation. V and J are TRBV3-1 and TRBJ2-2, with 11 bases lining up with TRBD2. The sequence came from a human donor in good health (CMV status not recorded). Some clones in this sample may be carry-over from other donors' samples. The CDR3 protein is CASSHLLAGGRNTGELFF. The CDR3 nucleotides read TGTGCCAGCAGCCACCTTCTAGCGGGGGGCCGGAACACCGGGGAGCTGTTTTTT.